Below, one T cell receptor (beta chain) is given with its context. What it binds is not known. This entry comes from a study of CXCR3-negative and CXCR3-positive naive CD8 T cells. Overall study: Across all libraries, TRB reads numbered approximately 150 million, with about 1.5 +/- 0.3 million in each library. General study findings and limits: Naive cells, whether CXCR3-negative or CXCR3-positive, had similar TRBV-TRBJ usage, while memory cells differed. Against CXCR3-negative naive cells, CXCR3-positive naive cells showed more hydrophobic TRB CDR3s.

Phenotypically, naive CD8+ T cells corresponded to CD45RO-CCR7+CD27+CD95-. The authors made the TRB cDNA libraries by 5' RACE using UMI labels. After re-calling the 5' RACE reads, TCRdb lists one entry per CDR3 protein, DNA absent. The sample table includes 70,000 to 95,000 distinct CDR3 sequences. In germline, CDR1 is SGHTA, CDR2 FQGNSA. The CDR3 sequence is 14 residues long. This receptor was obtained from a human donor in good health. Some clones in this sample may be carry-over from other donors' samples. The gene calls are TRBV7-2 and TRBJ2-7; no DNA is available, so the TRBD1 call from TCRdb remains unchecked. What was sequenced was naive CXCR3- CD8+ T cells from blood. Subset here: CD45RO-CCR7+CD27+CD95- naive CD8+ T cells lacking CXCR3 (TNR3-). CDR3 region: CASSKGLYYYEQYF.